The 9 T cell receptor beta chains listed next were all sequenced from one sample in a study of shared T cell receptors in the human thymus. The assay was immunoSEQ multiplex PCR, and TCRdb's table has in-frame clones only and misses some. The sample records some 660,000 clones, 80% to 90% being singletons. The same sample was also used in a study of human thymus T cells.

The sample comprised thymocytes. The receptor source for this set is a boy under three years old with a congenital heart defect.

The gene calls are TRBV15 and TRBJ1-1; no firm D call. The germline V gene encodes CDR1 LNHNV and CDR2 YYDKDF (reference sequence). Trimming took off 1 base at V and 1 base at J, with 7 bases between the two ends. This CDR3 comprises 14 residues. CDR3 DNA sequence: TGTGCCACCAGCAGAGCTCACGGGAACACTGAAGCTTTCTTT. The encoded protein is CATSRAHGNTEAFF.

The chain recombines TRBV29-1 with TRBJ2-1, with D possibly being TRBD2 (6 bases). CDR1 is SQVTM and CDR2 is ANQGSEA in the germline V gene. The CDR3 loop spans 12 amino acids. V shed 0 bases and J shed 14 bases, with 14 bases lying between them. The CDR3 DNA reads TGCAGCGTTGAAGATTGGTCGGGGGTCGAGTTCTTC. Protein: CSVEDWSGVEFF.

The chain uses TRBV28 and TRBJ2-7; 9 positions match TRBD2. The CDR3 loop spans 16 amino acids. The ends lost 3 bases at V and 9 bases at J; junction bases unmatched: 15. Germline V gene sequence: CDR1 MDHEN, CDR2 SYDVKM. The CDR3 nucleotides read TGTGCCAGCAGTTTCCCAACTAGCGGGCCGTCACCTAGGCAGTACTTC. Its protein product is CASSFPTSGPSPRQYF.

The chain couples TRBV11-3 to TRBJ2-1; 14 bases line up with TRBD2. V gave up 5 bases and J gave up 6 bases; unmatched junction bases: 3. The germline gives CDR1 SGHNT, CDR2 YENEEA. This CDR3 comprises 15 residues. CDR3 amino acids: CASSPGTSGGNEQFF. Here the CDR3 DNA reads TGTGCCAGCAGCCCCGGGACTAGCGGGGGCAATGAGCAGTTCTTC.

This sequence joins TRBV15 and TRBJ2-1; 7 bases agree with TRBD2. CDR3 size: 16 residues. Germline assignment: CDR1 LNHNV and CDR2 YYDKDF (reference sequence). J gave up 12 bases and V 0 bases, and 14 bases lay outside the gene matches. The CDR3 reads CATSRDPRVGTGGQFF. As DNA, the CDR3 is TGTGCCACCAGCAGAGATCCCCGGGTGGGGACGGGGGGGCAGTTCTTC.

The J gene is TRBJ2-2, the V gene TRBV7-9; the match to TRBD1 covers 9 bases. Trimming took 5 bases from V and 1 from J; bases not matched to a gene: 11. Germline CDR1 is SEHNR and CDR2 is FQNEAQ (reference sequence). This CDR3 spans 18 amino acids. The CDR3, as DNA: TGTGCCAGCAGCCCCCCCCGGACAGGGGAAAAGAACACCGGGGAGCTGTTTTTT. Translating it yields CASSPPRTGEKNTGELFF.

This chain joins TRBV7-9 and TRBJ1-1; TRBD1 might be the D (6 bases). Trimming took off 5 bases at V and 2 bases at J, with 9 bases between the two ends. The V gene's germline CDR1 is SEHNR and CDR2 FQNEAQ (reference sequence). This CDR3 comprises 13 residues. CDR3 region: CASSPQGNTEAFF. The CDR3, as DNA: TGTGCCAGCAGCCCACAGGGTAACACTGAAGCTTTCTTT.

V usage is TRBV28 and J usage is TRBJ2-3; 8 bases are a match to TRBD1. Trimming cost V 5 bases and J 5 bases; bases outside gene matches: 12. There are 16 residues in the CDR3. CDR1 is MDHEN and CDR2 is SYDVKM in the germline V gene. The CDR3: CASSLNPGQAIDTQYF. The CDR3 bases are TGTGCCAGCAGTCTAAATCCGGGACAGGCCATAGATACGCAGTATTTT. Full variable domain (outside the CDR3, taken from reference TRBV28 and TRBJ2-3): DVKVTQSSRYLVKRTGEKVFLECVQDMDHENMFWYRQDPGLGLRLIYFSYDVKMKEKGDIPEGYSVSREKKERFSLILESASTNQTSMYLCASSLNPGQAIDTQYFGPGTRLTVL.

V gene TRBV27 combines with J gene TRBJ2-7, with TRBD2 matching 9 bases. The germline V gene encodes CDR1 MNHEY and CDR2 SMNVEV (reference sequence). With 6 bases clipped from V and 4 bases from J, the junction kept 16 bases outside the gene matches. CDR3 length: 17 residues. The CDR3 region has the DNA TGTGCCAGCAGCCCTGGGGGTTGCGGGAGGGCCAAATACGAGCAGTACTTC. Translating gives CASSPGGCGRAKYEQYF.